This T cell receptor beta chain is drawn from a study of T cell responses to AZD1222 COVID-19 vaccine. This CDR3 has 14 residues. The germline V and J ends were trimmed by 2 bases and 4 bases, with 12 bases remaining between them. CDR1 is MNHEY and CDR2 is SVGEGT in the germline V gene. Generated by immunoSEQ multiplex PCR, the TCRdb table keeps only in-frame clones and is missing some. This table has about 150,000 clones, more than 85% appearing once. The receptor's source is an adult who received the AZD1222 COVID-19 vaccine. Sequences were derived from peripheral blood, sampled 28 days after the second AZD1222 dose. The chain couples TRBV6-2 or TRBV6-3 to TRBJ2-7; tentatively, D is TRBD2 (5 bases). The CDR3 DNA reads as TGTGCCAGCAGTTACGCGGACTTGGGGTACGAGCAGTACTTC. This sequence encodes CASSYADLGYEQYF.